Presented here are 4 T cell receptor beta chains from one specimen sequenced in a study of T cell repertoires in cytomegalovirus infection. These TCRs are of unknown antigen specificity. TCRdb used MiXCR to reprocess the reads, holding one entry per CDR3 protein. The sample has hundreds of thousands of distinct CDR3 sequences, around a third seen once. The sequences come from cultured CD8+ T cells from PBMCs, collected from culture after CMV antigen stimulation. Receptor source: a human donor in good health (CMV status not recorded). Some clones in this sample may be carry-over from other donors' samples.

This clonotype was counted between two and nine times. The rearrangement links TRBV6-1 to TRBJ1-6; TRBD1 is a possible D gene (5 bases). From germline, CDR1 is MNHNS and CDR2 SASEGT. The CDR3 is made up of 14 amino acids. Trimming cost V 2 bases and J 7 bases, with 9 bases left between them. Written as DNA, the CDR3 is TGTGCCAGCAGTGAACTACAGGAAAATTCACCCCTCCACTTT. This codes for CASSELQENSPLHF.

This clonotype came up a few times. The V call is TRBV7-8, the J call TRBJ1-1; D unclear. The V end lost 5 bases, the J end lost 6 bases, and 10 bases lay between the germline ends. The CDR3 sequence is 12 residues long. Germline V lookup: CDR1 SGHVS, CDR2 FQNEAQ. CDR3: CASSQSPAEAFF. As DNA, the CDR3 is TGTGCCAGCAGCCAGAGCCCCGCTGAAGCTTTCTTT.

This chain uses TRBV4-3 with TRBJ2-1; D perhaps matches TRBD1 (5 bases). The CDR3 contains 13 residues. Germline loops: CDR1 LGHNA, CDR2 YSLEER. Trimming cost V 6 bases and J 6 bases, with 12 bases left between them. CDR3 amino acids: CASSSSQGNEQFF. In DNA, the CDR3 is TGCGCCAGCAGTTCCTCCCAGGGCAATGAGCAGTTCTTC.

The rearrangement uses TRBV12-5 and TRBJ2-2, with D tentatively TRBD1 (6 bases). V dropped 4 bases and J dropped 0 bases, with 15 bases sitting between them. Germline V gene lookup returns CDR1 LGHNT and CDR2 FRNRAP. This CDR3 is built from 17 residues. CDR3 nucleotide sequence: TGTGCTAGTGGTTGGGACCCAGGGGAGTCGAACACCGGGGAGCTGTTTTTT. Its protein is CASGWDPGESNTGELFF.